Below, 17 T cell receptor beta chains from the same sample are listed, as sequenced in a study of tumor T cells in aggressive B-cell lymphoma. Data came from immunoSEQ multiplex PCR; TCRdb stores just in-frame clones and leaves some out. This table has several thousand clones, around three quarters appearing once. The sample taken for sequencing was tumor tissue. These receptors were collected from an adult with diffuse large B cell lymphoma.

The genes are TRBV6-1 and TRBJ1-2, with 11 bases that match TRBD1. CDR3 length: 14 amino acids. Germline lookup yields CDR1 MNHNS and CDR2 SASEGT. V gave up 7 bases and J gave up 5 bases; unmatched junction bases: 6. DNA of the CDR3: TGTGCCAGCACCGGGACAGGGGGGGCATATGGCTACACCTTC. This translates into CASTGTGGAYGYTF.

The chain uses TRBV5-1 and TRBJ2-5; 8 bases agree with TRBD2. Germline V gene lookup returns CDR1 SGHRS and CDR2 YFSETQ. The CDR3 sequence is 14 residues long. V shed 4 bases and J 2 bases; nucleotides not matched to a gene: 4. CDR3 sequence reads: CASSVAGTQETQYF. CDR3 coding DNA: TGCGCCAGCAGCGTAGCGGGAACTCAAGAGACCCAGTACTTC.

The chain uses TRBV9 and TRBJ2-3; TRBD2 matches 8 bases. This CDR3 comprises 14 residues. Germline-derived CDR1 and CDR2 are SGDLS and YYNGEE. V lost 2 bases and J lost 1; bases outside the gene matches: 0. This CDR3 reads CASSVGLGTDTQYF. As DNA, the CDR3 is TGTGCCAGCAGCGTGGGACTAGGCACAGATACGCAGTATTTT.

The chain joins TRBV30 to TRBJ2-6, with 8 bases aligning to TRBD2. This CDR3 comprises 17 residues. The germline V gene has CDR1 GTSNPN and CDR2 SVGIG (reference sequence). J gave up 0 bases and V 4 bases, and 8 bases lay outside the gene matches. The CDR3 coding sequence is TGTGCCTGGACTAGCGGGCGACGACGCTCTGGGGCCAACGTCCTGACTTTC. This codes for CAWTSGRRRSGANVLTF. Filled out from reference TRBV30 and TRBJ2-6, the complete variable domain reads SQTIHQWPATLVQPVGSPLSLECTVEGTSNPNLYWYRQAAGRGLQLLFYSVGIGQISSEVPQNLSASRPQDRQFILSSKKLLLSDSGFYLCAWTSGRRRSGANVLTFGAGSRLTVL.

This clone has just a few counts. The chain couples TRBV28 to TRBJ1-1, with 9 positions matching TRBD1. The V gene end was trimmed by 8 bases and the J gene end by 0 bases; junction bases not matched to a gene: 13. This CDR3 comprises 17 residues. Looked up from germline, CDR1 is MDHEN and CDR2 is SYDVKM. The chain's CDR3 is CASPPGDRVPMNTEAFF. Here the CDR3 DNA reads TGTGCCAGCCCCCCGGGGGACAGGGTTCCTATGAACACTGAAGCTTTCTTT.

The V and J genes are TRBV9 and TRBJ1-1, with 10 nucleotides matching TRBD1. The germline V gene has CDR1 SGDLS and CDR2 YYNGEE. The CDR3 runs to 17 residues. Trimming removed 4 bases from V and 5 bases from J; junction bases left unmatched: 14. The CDR3 region has the DNA TGTGCCAGCAGCCCATCGGACAGGGGGTATCGGCGGACTGAAGCTTTCTTT. It encodes CASSPSDRGYRRTEAFF.

This clone was picked up one time. The V gene is TRBV7-9, the J gene TRBJ2-1, with 7 bases identical to TRBD2. After removal of 4 bases from V and 4 bases from J, the junction contained 4 bases not matched to a gene. CDR3 length: 14 amino acids. Germline values: CDR1 SEHNR, CDR2 FQNEAQ (reference sequence). The CDR3 DNA is TGTGCCAGCAGCTCCTTAGCGGGTTACAATGAGCAGTTCTTC. This sequence encodes CASSSLAGYNEQFF.

The chain carries TRBV29-1 and TRBJ2-1; 9 bases map to TRBD2. The CDR3 is 15 residues long. J gave up 4 bases and V 3 bases, and 7 bases lay outside the gene matches. CDR1 SQVTM and CDR2 ANQGSEA come from the germline V gene. CDR3 residues: CSVEGLASLYNEQFF. As DNA, the CDR3 is TGCAGCGTTGAGGGACTAGCTTCCCTATACAATGAGCAGTTCTTC.

The J gene is TRBJ2-1, the V gene TRBV9; weak D call: TRBD2 (6 bases). Between the trimmed V and J ends, which lost 3 bases and 10 bases, there was a span of 11 bases. CDR3 length equals 12 residues. Germline-derived CDR1 and CDR2 are SGDLS and YYNGEE. CDR3 amino acids: CASSAGGREQFF. Here the CDR3 DNA reads TGTGCCAGCAGCGCCGGAGGGAGAGAGCAGTTCTTC.

The chain carries TRBV27 and TRBJ2-2; D gene ambiguous. Trimming stripped 3 bases from V and 5 bases from J, with 7 bases between. The CDR3 runs 13 residues. Germline V lookup: CDR1 MNHEY, CDR2 SMNVEV (reference sequence). The CDR3 reads CASSFSSTGELFF. The DNA of the CDR3 is TGTGCCAGCAGTTTTTCTTCGACCGGGGAGCTGTTTTTT.

V is TRBV19 and J is TRBJ2-5; D may be TRBD2 (5 bases). The germline V gene has CDR1 LNHDA and CDR2 SQIVND (reference sequence). CDR3 length: 15 residues. V dropped 1 base and J dropped 4 bases, with 13 bases sitting between them. DNA of the CDR3: TGTGCCAGTAGTATAGTAGGCCAGGCGGGAGAGACCCAGTACTTC. This sequence encodes CASSIVGQAGETQYF. Full variable domain (rest looked up from reference TRBV19 and TRBJ2-5): DGGITQSPKYLFRKEGQNVTLSCEQNLNHDAMYWYRQDPGQGLRLIYYSQIVNDFQKGDIAEGYSVSREKKESFPLTVTSAQKNPTAFYLCASSIVGQAGETQYFGPGTRLLVL.

V and J are TRBV12-5 and TRBJ2-3; 13 positions agree with TRBD2. The CDR3 spans 17 residues. Unmatched junction bases numbered 7, after V lost 2 bases and J lost 5 bases. The germline CDR1 and CDR2 sequences are LGHNT and FRNRAP. The CDR3 DNA follows: TGTGCTAGTGGTTTGACCGGGACTAGCGGGATTCGAGATACGCAGTATTTT. Translated: CASGLTGTSGIRDTQYF.

The V and J genes are TRBV28 and TRBJ2-7, with D unresolved. V dropped 6 bases and J dropped 3 bases, with 9 bases sitting between them. The CDR3 contains 12 residues. Germline V gene lookup returns CDR1 MDHEN and CDR2 SYDVKM. CDR3 sequence reads: CASSPLYYEQYF. The CDR3 nucleotides are TGTGCCAGCAGCCCCCTATACTACGAGCAGTACTTC.

The genes are TRBV4-1 and TRBJ2-1; TRBD2 matches at 11 bases. Germline V lookup: CDR1 MGHRA, CDR2 YSYEKL. The CDR3 runs to 16 residues. Germline trimming cut 2 bases from V and 5 bases from J; bases unmatched to any gene: 5. In nucleotides, the CDR3 is TGCGCCAGCAGCCAATTAACGGGACTAGCGGACAATGAGCAGTTCTTC. Translation gives CASSQLTGLADNEQFF.

The CDR3 protein is CASSYGGRGGIETQYF. For the CDR3, the DNA is TGTGCCAGCAGTTATGGGGGAAGGGGGGGGATCGAGACCCAGTACTTC. This sequence joins TRBV6-6 and TRBJ2-5, with D perhaps TRBD2 (7 bases). The V end was cut by 3 bases, the J end by 5 bases, with 19 bases between. Germline values: CDR1 MNHNY, CDR2 SVGAGI (reference sequence). This CDR3 region has 16 residues.

The genes are TRBV5-1 and TRBJ2-7; 9 bases line up with TRBD2. V shed 2 bases and J 3 bases; nucleotides not matched to a gene: 6. Looked up from germline, CDR1 is SGHRS and CDR2 is YFSETQ. The CDR3 runs to 15 residues. The CDR3 loop reads CASSFTAGGDYEQYF. The CDR3 DNA sequence: TGCGCCAGCAGCTTCACAGCGGGAGGAGACTACGAGCAGTACTTC.

On this clone itself: The sample contains more than one DNA sequence encoding this CDR3. This chain connects TRBV5-4 to TRBJ2-1; unclear D gene. From germline, CDR1 is SGHNT and CDR2 YYREEE (reference sequence). This CDR3 is 12 amino acids long. Trimming removed 5 bases at V and 5 bases at J, with 8 bases between. The CDR3 region has the DNA TGTGCCAGCAGGGCCGTCAACAATGAGCAGTTCTTC. Its protein product is CASRAVNNEQFF.